A single T cell receptor beta chain is shown here with its context. This sample is drawn from a study of beta chain features in type 1 diabetes. This CDR3 is built from 16 residues. Every isolated RNA sample was fully reverse transcribed, so sequencing captured expressed TCRB transcripts. TCRdb keeps only in-frame clones here, not all; method: immunoSEQ multiplex PCR. The top ten hold less than 0.45% of the sample, which has nearly 350,000 clones, 6.5% to 10% seen once. The receptor comes from a woman younger than 30 in good health. Sequences were obtained from central memory CD4+ T cells from blood. This sequence joins TRBV21-1 and TRBJ2-3; TRBD1 reflects the table's D call only, with no check against the DNA. TRBV21-1 is a pseudogene segment. CDR3 amino acids: CASTTTTVDLPNTQYF. The CDR3 bases are TGTGCCAGCACCACTACGACAGTGGACCTTCCTAATACGCAGTATTTT.